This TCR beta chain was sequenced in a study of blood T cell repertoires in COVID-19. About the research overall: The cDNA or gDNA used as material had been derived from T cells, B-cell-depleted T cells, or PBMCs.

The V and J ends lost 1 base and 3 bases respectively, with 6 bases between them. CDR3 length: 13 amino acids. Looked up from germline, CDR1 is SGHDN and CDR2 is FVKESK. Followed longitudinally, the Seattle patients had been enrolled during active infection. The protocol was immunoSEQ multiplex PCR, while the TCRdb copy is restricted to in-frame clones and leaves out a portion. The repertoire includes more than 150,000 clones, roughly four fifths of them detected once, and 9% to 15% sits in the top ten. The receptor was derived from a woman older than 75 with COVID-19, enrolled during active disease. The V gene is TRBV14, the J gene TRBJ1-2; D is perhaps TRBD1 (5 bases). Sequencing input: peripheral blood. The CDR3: CASSQGQYYGYTF. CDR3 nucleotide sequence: TGTGCCAGCAGCCAAGGACAGTACTATGGCTACACCTTC.